This T cell receptor (beta chain) was obtained from a study of shared clonotypes between healthy human individuals. On the study more broadly: The people who gave samples were a couple of women and a few men aged 18 to 49. Three plates each covered CD4 naive and memory; CD8 naive two, CD8 memory one.

An assay was performed, and its level was deep. Repertoires were generated with immunoSEQ multiplex PCR, while TCRdb's copy carries only in-frame clones and drops some. The sample gives fewer than 850,000 clones, 60% to 80% of which show up once; under 2% is in the top ten. The CDR3 has 11 residues. Germline V gene lookup returns CDR1 DFQATT and CDR2 SNEGSKA (reference sequence). From CD4+ cells came CD45RA+ naive and CD45RA-negative memory subsets. The source material was memory CD4+ T cells sorted from blood. Subset denoted: CD45RA-negative fraction. The TCR comes from a woman between 25 and 40 years old in good health. V gene TRBV20-1 combines with J gene TRBJ2-5, with 8 bases identical to TRBD1. The end of the DNA is better explained by TRBJ2-7, so the J call may be wrong. This CDR3 is CSGGRGPEQYF. Written as DNA, the CDR3 is TGCAGCGGGGGCAGGGGGCCCGAGCAGTACTTC.